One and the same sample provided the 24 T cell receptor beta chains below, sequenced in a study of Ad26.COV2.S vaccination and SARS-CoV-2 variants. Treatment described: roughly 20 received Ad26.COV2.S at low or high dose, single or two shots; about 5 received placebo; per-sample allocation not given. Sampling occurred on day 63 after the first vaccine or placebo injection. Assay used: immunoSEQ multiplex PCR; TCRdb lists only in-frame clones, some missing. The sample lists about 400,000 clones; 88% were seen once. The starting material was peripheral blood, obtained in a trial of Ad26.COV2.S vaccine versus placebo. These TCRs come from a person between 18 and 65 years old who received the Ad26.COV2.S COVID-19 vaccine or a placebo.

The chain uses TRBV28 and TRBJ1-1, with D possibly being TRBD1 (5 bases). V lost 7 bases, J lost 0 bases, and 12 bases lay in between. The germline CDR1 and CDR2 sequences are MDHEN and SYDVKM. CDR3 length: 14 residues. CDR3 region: CASTLDSVNTEAFF. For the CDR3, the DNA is TGTGCCAGCACCCTAGACAGCGTGAACACTGAAGCTTTCTTT.

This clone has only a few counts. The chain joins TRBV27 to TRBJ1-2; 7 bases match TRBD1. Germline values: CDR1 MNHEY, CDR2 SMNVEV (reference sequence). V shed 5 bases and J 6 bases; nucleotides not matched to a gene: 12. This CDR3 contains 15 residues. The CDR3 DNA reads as TGTGCCAGCAGTCCCCGACAGGGTCAACCTGATGGCTACACCTTC. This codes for CASSPRQGQPDGYTF.

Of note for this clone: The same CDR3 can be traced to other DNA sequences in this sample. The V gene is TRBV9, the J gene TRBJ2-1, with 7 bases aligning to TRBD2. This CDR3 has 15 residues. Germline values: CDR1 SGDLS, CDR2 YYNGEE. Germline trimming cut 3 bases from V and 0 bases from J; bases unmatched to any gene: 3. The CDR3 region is CASSASGTSYNEQFF. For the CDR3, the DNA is TGTGCCAGCAGCGCTAGCGGCACCTCCTACAATGAGCAGTTCTTC.

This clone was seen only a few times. The CDR3 loop reads CAWTDRLEQPQHF. The CDR3 coding sequence is TGTGCCTGGACGGACAGGCTAGAGCAGCCCCAGCATTTT. The gene calls are TRBV30 and TRBJ1-5; 7 bases line up with TRBD1. This CDR3 comprises 13 residues. With V trimmed by 4 bases and J by 7 bases, 7 bases remained unmatched. Germline assignment: CDR1 GTSNPN and CDR2 SVGIG (reference sequence).

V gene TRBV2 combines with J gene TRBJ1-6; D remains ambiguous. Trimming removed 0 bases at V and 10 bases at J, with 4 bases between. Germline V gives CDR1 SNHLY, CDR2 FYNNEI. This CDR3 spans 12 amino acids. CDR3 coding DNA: TGTGCCAGCAGTGAAGCCAGGTCACCCCTCCACTTT. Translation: CASSEARSPLHF. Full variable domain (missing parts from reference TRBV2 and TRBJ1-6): EPEVTQTPSHQVTQMGQEVILRCVPISNHLYFYWYRQILGQKVEFLVSFYNNEISEKSEIFDDQFSVERPDGSNFTLKIRSTKLEDSAMYFCASSEARSPLHFGNGTRLTVT.

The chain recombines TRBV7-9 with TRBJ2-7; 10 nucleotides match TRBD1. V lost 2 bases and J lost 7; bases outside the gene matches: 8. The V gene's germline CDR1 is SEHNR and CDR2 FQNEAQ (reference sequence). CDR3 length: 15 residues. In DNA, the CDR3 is TGTGCCAGCAGCTTATCGGGGACAGGGGCCGGGGAGCAGTACTTC. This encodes CASSLSGTGAGEQYF.

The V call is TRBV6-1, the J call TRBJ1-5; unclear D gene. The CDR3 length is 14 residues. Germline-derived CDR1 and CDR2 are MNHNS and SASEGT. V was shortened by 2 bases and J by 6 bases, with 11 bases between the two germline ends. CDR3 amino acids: CASSEIGAGQPQHF. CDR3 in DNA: TGTGCCAGCAGTGAAATAGGTGCGGGTCAGCCCCAGCATTTT.

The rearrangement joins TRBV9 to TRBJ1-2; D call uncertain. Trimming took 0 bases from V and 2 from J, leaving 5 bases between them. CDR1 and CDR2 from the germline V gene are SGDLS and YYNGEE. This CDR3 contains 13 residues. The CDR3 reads CASSVEVNYGYTF. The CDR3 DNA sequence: TGTGCCAGCAGCGTAGAAGTGAACTATGGCTACACCTTC.

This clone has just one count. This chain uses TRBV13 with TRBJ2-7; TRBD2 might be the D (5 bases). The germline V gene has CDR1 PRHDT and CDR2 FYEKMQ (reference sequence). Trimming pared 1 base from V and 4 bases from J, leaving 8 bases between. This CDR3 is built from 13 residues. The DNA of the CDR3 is TGTGCCAGCAGCTTAGAAGGAGGATACGAGCAGTACTTC. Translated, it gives CASSLEGGYEQYF.

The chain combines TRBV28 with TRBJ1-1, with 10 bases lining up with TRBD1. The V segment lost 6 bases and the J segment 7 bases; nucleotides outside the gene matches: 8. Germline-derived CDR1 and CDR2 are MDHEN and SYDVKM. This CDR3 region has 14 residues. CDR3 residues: CASREPGQGSEAFF. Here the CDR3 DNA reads TGTGCCAGCAGAGAACCGGGACAGGGGAGTGAAGCTTTCTTT.

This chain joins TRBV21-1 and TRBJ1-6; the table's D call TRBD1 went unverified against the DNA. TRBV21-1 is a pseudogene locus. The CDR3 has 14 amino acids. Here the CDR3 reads CASSPDRVSSPLHF. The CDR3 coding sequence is TGTGCCAGCAGCCCGGACAGGGTCTCTTCACCCCTCCACTTT.

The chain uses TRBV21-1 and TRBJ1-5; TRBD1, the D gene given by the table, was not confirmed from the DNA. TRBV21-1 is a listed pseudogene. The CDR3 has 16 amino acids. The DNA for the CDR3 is TGTGCCAGCAGCAAAGTGAACAGGTTCGAAGGCCAGCCCCAGCATTTT. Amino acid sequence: CASSKVNRFEGQPQHF.

In DNA form, the CDR3 reads TGTGCCAGCACTACTGGGGGGCGCCTCTTCCCCCCCAATGAGCAGTTCTTC. It codes for CASTTGGRLFPPNEQFF. J is TRBJ2-1 and V is TRBV7-9; D possibly matches TRBD1 or TRBD2 (6 bases each). CDR3 length equals 17 residues. V was clipped by 7 bases and J by 6 bases, with 25 bases between them. The germline V gene has CDR1 SEHNR and CDR2 FQNEAQ (reference sequence).

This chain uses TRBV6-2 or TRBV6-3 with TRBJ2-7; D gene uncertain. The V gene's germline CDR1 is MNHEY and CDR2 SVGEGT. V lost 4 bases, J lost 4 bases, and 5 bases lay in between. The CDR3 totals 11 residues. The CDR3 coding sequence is TGTGCCAGCAGTTCAGTGTACGAGCAGTACTTC. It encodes CASSSVYEQYF.

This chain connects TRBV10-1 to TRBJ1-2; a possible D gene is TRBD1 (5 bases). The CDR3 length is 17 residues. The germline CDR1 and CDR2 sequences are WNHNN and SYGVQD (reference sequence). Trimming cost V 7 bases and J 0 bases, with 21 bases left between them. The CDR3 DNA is TGCGCCAGCATTACCCAGGAGTTCCCAGGGACTAACTATGGCTACACCTTC. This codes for CASITQEFPGTNYGYTF.

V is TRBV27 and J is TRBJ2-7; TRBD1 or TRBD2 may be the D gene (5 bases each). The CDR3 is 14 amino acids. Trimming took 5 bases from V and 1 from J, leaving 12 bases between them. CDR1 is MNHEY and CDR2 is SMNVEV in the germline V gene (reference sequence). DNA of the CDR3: TGTGCCAGCAGTCGAACAGGAGGTTCCTACGAGCAGTACTTC. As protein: CASSRTGGSYEQYF.

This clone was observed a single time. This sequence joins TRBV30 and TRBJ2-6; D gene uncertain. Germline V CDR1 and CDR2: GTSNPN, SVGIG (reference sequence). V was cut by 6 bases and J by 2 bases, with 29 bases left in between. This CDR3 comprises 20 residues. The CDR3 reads CACKSGVGMLLLPGANVLTF. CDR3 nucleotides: TGTGCCTGTAAATCTGGGGTCGGAATGCTCTTGTTACCTGGGGCCAACGTCCTGACTTTC. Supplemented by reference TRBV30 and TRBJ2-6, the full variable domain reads SQTIHQWPATLVQPVGSPLSLECTVEGTSNPNLYWYRQAAGRGLQLLFYSVGIGQISSEVPQNLSASRPQDRQFILSSKKLLLSDSGFYLCACKSGVGMLLLPGANVLTFGAGSRLTVL.

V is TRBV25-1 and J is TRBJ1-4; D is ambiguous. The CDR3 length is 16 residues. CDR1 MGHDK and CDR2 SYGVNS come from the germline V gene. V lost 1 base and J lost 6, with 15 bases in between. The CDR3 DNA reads TGTGCCAGCAGTGAATTTGCCGTGGGGAGATATGAAAAACTGTTTTTT. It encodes CASSEFAVGRYEKLFF.

The CDR3 coding sequence is TGTGCCAGTAGTATGGCCAAAACTATACAGGAGACCCAGTACTTC. This encodes CASSMAKTIQETQYF. The chain recombines TRBV19 with TRBJ2-5; D gene ambiguous. Trimming cost V 3 bases and J 5 bases, with 16 bases left between them. Germline CDR1 is LNHDA and CDR2 is SQIVND (reference sequence). This CDR3 has 15 residues.

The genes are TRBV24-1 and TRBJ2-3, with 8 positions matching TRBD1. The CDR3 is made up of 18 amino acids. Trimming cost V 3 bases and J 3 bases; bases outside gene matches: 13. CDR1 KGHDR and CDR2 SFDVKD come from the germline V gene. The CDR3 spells CATSDPTYRTGRTDTQYF. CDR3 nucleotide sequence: TGTGCCACCAGTGATCCCACTTACAGGACAGGGAGGACAGATACGCAGTATTTT.

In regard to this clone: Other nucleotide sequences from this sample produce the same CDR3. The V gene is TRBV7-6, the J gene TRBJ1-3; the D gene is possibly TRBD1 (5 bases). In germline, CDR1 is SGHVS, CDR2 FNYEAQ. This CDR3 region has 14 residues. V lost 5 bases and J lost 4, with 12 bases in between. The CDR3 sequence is CASSLGGSGNTIYF. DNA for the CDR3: TGTGCCAGCAGCCTGGGGGGATCAGGAAACACCATATATTTT.

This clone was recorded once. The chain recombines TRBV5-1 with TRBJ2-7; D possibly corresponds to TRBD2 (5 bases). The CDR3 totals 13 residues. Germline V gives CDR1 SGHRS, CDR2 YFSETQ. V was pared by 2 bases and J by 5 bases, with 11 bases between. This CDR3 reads CASSFPGLHEQYF. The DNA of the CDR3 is TGCGCCAGCAGCTTCCCGGGGTTACACGAGCAGTACTTC.

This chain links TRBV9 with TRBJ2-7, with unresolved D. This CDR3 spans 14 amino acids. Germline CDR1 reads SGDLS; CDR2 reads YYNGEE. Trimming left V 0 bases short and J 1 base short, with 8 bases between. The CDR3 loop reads CASSVGDFSYEQYF. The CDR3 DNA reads TGTGCCAGCAGCGTAGGTGACTTTTCCTACGAGCAGTACTTC.

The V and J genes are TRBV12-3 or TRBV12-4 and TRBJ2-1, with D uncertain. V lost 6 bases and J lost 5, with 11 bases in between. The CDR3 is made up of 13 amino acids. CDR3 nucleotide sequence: TGTGCCAGCAGCCCCCCGAGAAACAATGAGCAGTTCTTC. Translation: CASSPPRNNEQFF.